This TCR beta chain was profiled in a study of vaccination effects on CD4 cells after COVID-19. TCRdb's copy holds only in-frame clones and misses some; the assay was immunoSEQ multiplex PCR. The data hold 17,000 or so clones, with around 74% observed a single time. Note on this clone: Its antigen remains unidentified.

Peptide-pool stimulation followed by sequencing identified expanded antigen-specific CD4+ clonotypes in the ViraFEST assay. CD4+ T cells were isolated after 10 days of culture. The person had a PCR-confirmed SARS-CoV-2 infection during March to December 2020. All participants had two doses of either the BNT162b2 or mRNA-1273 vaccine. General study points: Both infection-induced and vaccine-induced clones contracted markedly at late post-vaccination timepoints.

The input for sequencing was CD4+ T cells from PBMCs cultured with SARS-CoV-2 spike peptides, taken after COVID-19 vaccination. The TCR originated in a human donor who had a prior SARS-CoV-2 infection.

The CDR3 DNA reads as TGCGCCAGCAGCTTGGGAGGCCTAGCGGGAGCGGGGGATACGCAGTATTTT. It specifies CASSLGGLAGAGDTQYF. The rearrangement joins TRBV5-1 to TRBJ2-3; TRBD2 aligns across 10 bases. This CDR3 has 17 amino acids. Germline CDR1 is SGHRS and CDR2 is YFSETQ. V shed 0 bases, J shed 6 bases, and the junction held 10 bases outside the gene matches. The full variable domain, rest sourced from reference TRBV5-1 and TRBJ2-3, is KAGVTQTPRYLIKTRGQQVTLSCSPISGHRSVSWYQQTPGQGLQFLFEYFSETQRNKGNFPGRFSGRQFSNSRSEMNVSTLELGDSALYLCASSLGGLAGAGDTQYFGPGTRLTVL.